This entry lists 9 T cell receptor beta chains sequenced from one sample in a study of cytomegalovirus exposure and HLA in healthy donors. Both 60 Vbeta primers and 13 Jbeta primers went into the PCR. Generated by immunoSEQ multiplex PCR, the TCRdb table keeps only in-frame clones and is missing some. The sample includes 64,000 or so clones, 65% to 75% of them seen just once. The specimen sequenced was PBMCs. The receptor set was obtained from a man aged 40-55 years in good health and CMV-seropositive.

This chain links TRBV27 with TRBJ2-1; 9 bases line up with TRBD2. This CDR3 comprises 17 residues. Per germline, CDR1 MNHEY and CDR2 SMNVEV (reference sequence). The V gene end was trimmed by 0 bases and the J gene end by 8 bases; junction bases not matched to a gene: 11. CDR3 loop: CASSLSTTGTSFHEQFF. The CDR3 nucleotides are TGTGCCAGCAGTTTATCAACCACCGGGACTAGCTTCCATGAGCAGTTCTTC.

This sequence joins TRBV18 and TRBJ1-5; tentatively, D is TRBD1 (5 bases). The CDR3 spans 13 residues. Germline CDR1 and CDR2: KGHSH and LQKENI. The ends were cut back, 5 bases at V and 7 bases at J, with 12 bases in the middle. The CDR3 loop is CASSWEGVQPQHF. The CDR3 DNA reads TGTGCCAGCTCATGGGAAGGGGTACAGCCCCAGCATTTT.

CDR3 region: CASSYDKEGLGEAFF. The CDR3 coding sequence is TGTGCCAGCAGCTATGATAAGGAGGGATTAGGTGAAGCTTTCTTT. V usage is TRBV4-2 and J usage is TRBJ1-1, with D hard to call. The CDR3 is made up of 15 amino acids. The germline CDR1 and CDR2 sequences are LGHNA and YNFKEQ. Trimming stripped 5 bases from V and 7 bases from J, with 20 bases between.

V and J are TRBV28 and TRBJ2-7, with TRBD2 matching 8 bases. The CDR3 sequence is 15 residues long. The junction had 5 bases not matched to a gene; V was cut back by 4 bases and J by 0 bases. Germline V gene lookup returns CDR1 MDHEN and CDR2 SYDVKM. This chain's CDR3 is CASSWASGYSYEQYF. The CDR3 DNA reads as TGTGCCAGCAGTTGGGCTAGCGGGTACTCCTACGAGCAGTACTTC.

V and J are TRBV29-1 and TRBJ2-5; possibly TRBD1 for D (6 bases). Germline V gene sequence: CDR1 SQVTM, CDR2 ANQGSEA. The CDR3 has 13 amino acids. The germline V and J ends were trimmed by 6 bases and 4 bases, with 15 bases remaining between them. The CDR3 protein is CSVAKTGLETQYF. The CDR3 bases are TGCAGCGTGGCAAAGACAGGATTAGAGACCCAGTACTTC.

The chain recombines TRBV7-2 with TRBJ1-1; maybe TRBD1 (6 bases). Germline assignment: CDR1 SGHTA and CDR2 FQGNSA. V was cut by 5 bases and J by 2 bases, with 15 bases left in between. There are 15 residues in the CDR3. The DNA for the CDR3 is TGTGCCAGCAGCCGAGCGACAGGCAGTAACACTGAAGCTTTCTTT. It encodes CASSRATGSNTEAFF.

This chain connects TRBV27 to TRBJ1-1, with 8 bases fitting TRBD1. V lost 5 bases, J lost 1 base, and 3 bases stayed unmatched. Germline V gives CDR1 MNHEY, CDR2 SMNVEV (reference sequence). This CDR3 has 14 residues. The CDR3 sequence is CASSPQGANTEAFF. CDR3 DNA: TGTGCCAGCAGTCCGCAGGGGGCGAACACTGAAGCTTTCTTT.

The V call is TRBV18, the J call TRBJ2-1; D is undetermined. Germline V lookup: CDR1 KGHSH, CDR2 LQKENI. The CDR3 loop spans 11 amino acids. Trimming removed 5 bases at V and 9 bases at J, with 8 bases between. The CDR3: CASSSVLEQFF. The DNA for the CDR3 is TGTGCCAGCTCATCAGTCCTTGAGCAGTTCTTC.

V is TRBV10-3 and J is TRBJ2-1, with D perhaps matching TRBD1 (5 bases). Germline CDR1 reads ENHRY; CDR2 reads SYGVKD. V was clipped by 7 bases and J by 4 bases, with 14 bases between them. CDR3 length: 14 amino acids. The CDR3 nucleotides read TGTGCCATCAAGCAGACAGACCTTTACAATGAGCAGTTCTTC. It codes for CAIKQTDLYNEQFF.